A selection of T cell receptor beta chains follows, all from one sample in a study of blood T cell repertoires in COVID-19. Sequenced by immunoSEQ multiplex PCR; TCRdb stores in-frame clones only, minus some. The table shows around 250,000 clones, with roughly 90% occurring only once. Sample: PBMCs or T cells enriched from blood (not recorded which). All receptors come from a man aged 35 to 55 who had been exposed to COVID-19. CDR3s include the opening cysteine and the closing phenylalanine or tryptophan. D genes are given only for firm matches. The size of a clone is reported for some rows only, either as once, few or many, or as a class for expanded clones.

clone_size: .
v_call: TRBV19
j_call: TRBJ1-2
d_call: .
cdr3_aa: CASSDSNYGYTF
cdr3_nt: TGTGCCAGTAGCGACAGTAACTATGGCTACACCTTC

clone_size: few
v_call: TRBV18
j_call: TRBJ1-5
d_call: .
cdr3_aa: CASSPGRDNGHQPQHF
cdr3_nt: TGTGCCAGCTCTCCGGGTCGGGACAATGGCCATCAGCCCCAGCATTTT

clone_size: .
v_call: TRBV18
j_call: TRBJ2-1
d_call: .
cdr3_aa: CASSPVNNEQFF
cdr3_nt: TGTGCCAGCTCACCAGTAAACAATGAGCAGTTCTTC

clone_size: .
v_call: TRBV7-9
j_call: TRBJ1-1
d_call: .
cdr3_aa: CASSSGENTEAFF
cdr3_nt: TGTGCCAGCAGCTCCGGGGAGAACACTGAAGCTTTCTTT

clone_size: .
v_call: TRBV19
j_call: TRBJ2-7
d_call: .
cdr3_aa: CASSKGGRQYF
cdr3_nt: TGTGCCAGTAGTAAGGGAGGACGGCAGTACTTC

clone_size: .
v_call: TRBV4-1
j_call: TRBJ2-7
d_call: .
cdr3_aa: CASSTRELSYEQYF
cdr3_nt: TGCGCCAGCAGCACGAGGGAGTTGTCTTACGAGCAGTACTTC

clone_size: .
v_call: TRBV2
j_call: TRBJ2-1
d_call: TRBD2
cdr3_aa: CASIAGVSYNEQFF
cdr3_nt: TGTGCCAGCATAGCGGGAGTCTCCTACAATGAGCAGTTCTTC

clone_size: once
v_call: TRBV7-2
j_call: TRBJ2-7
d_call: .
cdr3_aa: CASSPRRGSYEQYF
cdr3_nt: TGTGCCAGCAGCCCTCGCCGGGGGTCCTACGAGCAGTACTTC

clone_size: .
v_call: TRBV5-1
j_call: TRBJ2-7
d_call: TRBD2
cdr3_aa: CASSSQREKFMYEQYF
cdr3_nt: TGCGCCAGCAGCTCCCAGCGGGAGAAATTCATGTACGAGCAGTACTTC

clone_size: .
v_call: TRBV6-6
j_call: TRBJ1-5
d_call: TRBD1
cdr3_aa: CASSLRQGHSNQPQHF
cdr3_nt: TGTGCCAGCAGTCTCCGACAGGGGCATAGCAATCAGCCCCAGCATTTT

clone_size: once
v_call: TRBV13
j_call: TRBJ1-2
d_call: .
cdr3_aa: CASSLGADGLSNYGYTF
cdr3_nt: TGTGCCAGCAGCTTAGGGGCCGACGGGTTATCTAACTATGGCTACACCTTC

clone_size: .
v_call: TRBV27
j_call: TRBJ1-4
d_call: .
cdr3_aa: CASRSRALNEKLFF
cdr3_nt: TGTGCCAGCAGAAGTCGAGCCCTTAATGAAAAACTGTTTTTT

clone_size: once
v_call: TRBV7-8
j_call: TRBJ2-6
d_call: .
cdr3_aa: CASSSAGSLYSGANVLTF
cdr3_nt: TGTGCCAGCAGCTCTGCAGGGTCTTTGTACTCTGGGGCCAACGTCCTGACTTTC

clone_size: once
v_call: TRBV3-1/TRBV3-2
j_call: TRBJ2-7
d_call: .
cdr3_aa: CASSQGASLEQYF
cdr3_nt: TGTGCCAGCAGCCAAGGGGCTAGCCTCGAGCAGTACTTC

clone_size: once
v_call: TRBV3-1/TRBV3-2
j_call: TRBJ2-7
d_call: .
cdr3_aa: CASSQLDREQYF
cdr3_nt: TGTGCCAGCAGCCAATTAGACAGGGAGCAGTACTTC

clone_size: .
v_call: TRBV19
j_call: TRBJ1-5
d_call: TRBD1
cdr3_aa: CASSPGQGNQPQHF
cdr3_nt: TGTGCCAGTTCCCCGGGACAGGGCAATCAGCCCCAGCATTTT

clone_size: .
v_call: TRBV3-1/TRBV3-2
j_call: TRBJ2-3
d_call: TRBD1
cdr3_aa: CASSQDKTGIADTQYF
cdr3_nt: TGTGCCAGCAGCCAAGACAAGACAGGGATTGCGGATACGCAGTATTTT

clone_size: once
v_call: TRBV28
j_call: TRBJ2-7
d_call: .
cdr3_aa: CASSPQRYEQYF
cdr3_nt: TGTGCCAGCAGTCCCCAACGGTACGAGCAGTACTTC

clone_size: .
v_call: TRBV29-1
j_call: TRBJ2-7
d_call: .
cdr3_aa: CSVARGGFHEQYF
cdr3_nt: TGCAGCGTTGCCAGGGGCGGCTTCCACGAGCAGTACTTC

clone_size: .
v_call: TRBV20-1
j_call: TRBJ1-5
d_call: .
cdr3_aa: CSASSTANQPQHF
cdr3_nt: TGCAGTGCTAGTTCCACAGCTAATCAGCCCCAGCATTTT

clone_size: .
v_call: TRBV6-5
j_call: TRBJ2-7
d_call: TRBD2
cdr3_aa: CASSSGVAGRYEQYF
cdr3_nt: TGTGCCAGCAGTTCAGGGGTAGCGGGAAGGTACGAGCAGTACTTC

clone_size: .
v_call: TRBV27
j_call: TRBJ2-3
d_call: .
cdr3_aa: CASSSDSYTDTQYF
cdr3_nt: TGTGCCAGCAGTTCGGACTCGTACACAGATACGCAGTATTTT

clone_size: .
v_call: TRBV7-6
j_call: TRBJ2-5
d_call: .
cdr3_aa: CASSFFTAGTETQYF
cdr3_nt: TGTGCCAGCAGCTTTTTTACAGCGGGCACAGAGACCCAGTACTTC

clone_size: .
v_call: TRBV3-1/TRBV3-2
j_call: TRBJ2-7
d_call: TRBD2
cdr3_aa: CASSQVLAGPYEQYF
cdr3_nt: TGTGCCAGCAGCCAAGTTCTAGCGGGGCCCTACGAGCAGTACTTC

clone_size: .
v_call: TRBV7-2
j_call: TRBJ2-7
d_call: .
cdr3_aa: CASSLQGNEQYF
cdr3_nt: TGTGCCAGCAGCTTACAGGGGAACGAGCAGTACTTC

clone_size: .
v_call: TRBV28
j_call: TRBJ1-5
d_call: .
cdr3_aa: CASNGLNQPQHF
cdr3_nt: TGTGCCAGCAATGGCCTTAATCAGCCCCAGCATTTT

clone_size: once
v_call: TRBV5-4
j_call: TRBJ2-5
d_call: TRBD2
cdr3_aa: CASSLRRTSGRALAETQYF
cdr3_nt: TGTGCCAGCAGCTTGAGGAGGACTAGCGGGAGGGCCCTCGCTGAGACCCAGTACTTC

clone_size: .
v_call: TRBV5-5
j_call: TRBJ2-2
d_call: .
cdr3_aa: CASSDSYTGELFF
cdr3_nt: TGTGCCAGCAGCGACAGTTACACCGGGGAGCTGTTTTTT

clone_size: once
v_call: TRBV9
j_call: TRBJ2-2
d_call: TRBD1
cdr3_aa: CASSVGTANTGELFF
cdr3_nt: TGTGCCAGCAGCGTCGGGACAGCAAACACCGGGGAGCTGTTTTTT

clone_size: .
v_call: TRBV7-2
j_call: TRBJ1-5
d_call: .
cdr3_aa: CASSLGRGNQPQHF
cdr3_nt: TGTGCCAGCAGCTTAGGCAGGGGCAATCAGCCCCAGCATTTT

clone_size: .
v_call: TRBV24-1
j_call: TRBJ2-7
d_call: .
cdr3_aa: CATSDVGDYEQYF
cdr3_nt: TGTGCCACCAGTGATGTCGGTGACTACGAGCAGTACTTC

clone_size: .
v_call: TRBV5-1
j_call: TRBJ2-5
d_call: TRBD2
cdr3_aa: CASSPGGPETQYF
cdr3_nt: TGCGCCAGCAGCCCGGGAGGGCCGGAGACCCAGTACTTC

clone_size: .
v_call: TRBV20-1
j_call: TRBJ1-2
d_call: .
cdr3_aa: CSAPPGYTF
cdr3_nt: TGCAGTGCCCCCCCGGGCTACACCTTC

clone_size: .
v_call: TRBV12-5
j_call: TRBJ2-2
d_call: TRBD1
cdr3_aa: CASGWGQGPLNTGELFF
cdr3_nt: TGTGCTAGTGGTTGGGGACAGGGGCCTTTAAACACCGGGGAGCTGTTTTTT

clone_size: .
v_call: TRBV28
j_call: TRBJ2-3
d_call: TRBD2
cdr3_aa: CASSPLGAGGADTQYF
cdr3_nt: TGTGCCAGCAGTCCCCTGGGAGCGGGAGGGGCAGATACGCAGTATTTT

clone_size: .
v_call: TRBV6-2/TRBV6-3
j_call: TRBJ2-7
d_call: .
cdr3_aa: CASSLNIASYYEQYF
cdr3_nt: TGTGCCAGCAGTCTAAATATAGCTTCATACTACGAGCAGTACTTC

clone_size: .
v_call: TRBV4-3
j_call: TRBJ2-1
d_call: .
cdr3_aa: CASSQASYNEQFF
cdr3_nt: TGCGCCAGCAGCCAAGCTTCCTACAATGAGCAGTTCTTC

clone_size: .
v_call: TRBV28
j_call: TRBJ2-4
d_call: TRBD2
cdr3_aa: CASSFWAGAAKNIQYF
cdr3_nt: TGTGCCAGCAGTTTTTGGGCGGGAGCAGCCAAAAACATTCAGTACTTC

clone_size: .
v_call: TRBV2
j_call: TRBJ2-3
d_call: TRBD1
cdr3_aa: CASKTGGVGTDTQYF
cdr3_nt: TGTGCCAGCAAGACAGGGGGGGTGGGCACAGATACGCAGTATTTT

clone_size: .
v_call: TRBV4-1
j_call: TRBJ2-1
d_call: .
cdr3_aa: CASSQEASRVEQFF
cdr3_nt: TGCGCCAGCAGCCAAGAGGCCTCTAGAGTCGAGCAGTTCTTC

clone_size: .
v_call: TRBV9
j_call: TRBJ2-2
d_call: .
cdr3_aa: CASNLEGGALNTGELFF
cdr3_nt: TGTGCCAGCAACCTCGAAGGCGGGGCTTTGAACACCGGGGAGCTGTTTTTT

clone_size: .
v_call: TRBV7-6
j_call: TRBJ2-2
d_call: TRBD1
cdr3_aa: CASSKDRGSTGELFF
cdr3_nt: TGTGCCAGCAGCAAGGACAGGGGATCGACCGGGGAGCTGTTTTTT

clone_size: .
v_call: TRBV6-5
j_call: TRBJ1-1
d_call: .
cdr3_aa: CASSYSSQKGDTEAFF
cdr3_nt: TGTGCCAGCAGTTACTCTTCTCAGAAGGGGGACACTGAAGCTTTCTTT

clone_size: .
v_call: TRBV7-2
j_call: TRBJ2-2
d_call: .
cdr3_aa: CASSLSHGELFF
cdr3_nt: TGTGCCAGCAGCTTATCCCACGGGGAGCTGTTTTTT

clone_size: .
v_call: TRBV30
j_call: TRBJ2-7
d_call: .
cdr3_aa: CAWRPNRQAVYYEQYF
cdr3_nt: TGTGCCTGGAGACCTAACCGACAGGCGGTCTACTACGAGCAGTACTTC

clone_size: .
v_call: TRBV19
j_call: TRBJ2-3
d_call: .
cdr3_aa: CASSIGTSSTDTQYF
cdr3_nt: TGTGCCAGTAGTATAGGCACTTCTAGCACAGATACGCAGTATTTT

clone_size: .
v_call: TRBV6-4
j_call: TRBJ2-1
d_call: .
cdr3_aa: CASSEYAGAYNEQFF
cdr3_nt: TGTGCCAGCAGTGAGTATGCTGGGGCGTACAATGAGCAGTTCTTC

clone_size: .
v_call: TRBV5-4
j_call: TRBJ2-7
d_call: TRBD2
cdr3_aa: CASSSMYSGNSYEQYF
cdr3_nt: TGTGCCAGCAGCTCGATGTATAGCGGGAACTCCTACGAGCAGTACTTC

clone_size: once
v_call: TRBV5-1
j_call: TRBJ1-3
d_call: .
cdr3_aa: CASSVGQGGNTIYF
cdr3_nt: TGCGCCAGCAGCGTTGGCCAGGGCGGAAACACCATATATTTT

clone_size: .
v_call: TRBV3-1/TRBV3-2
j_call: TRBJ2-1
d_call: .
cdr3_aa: CASSHGRENEQFF
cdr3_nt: TGTGCCAGCAGCCACGGCAGGGAAAATGAGCAGTTCTTC

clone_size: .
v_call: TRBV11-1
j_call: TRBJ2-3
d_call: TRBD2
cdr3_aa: CASSLGGGRPDTQYF
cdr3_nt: TGTGCCAGCAGCCTCGGGGGGGGACGGCCAGATACGCAGTATTTT

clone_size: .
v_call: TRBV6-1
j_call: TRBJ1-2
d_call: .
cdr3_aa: CASSEGRYGYTF
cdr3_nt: TGTGCCAGCAGTGAAGGCAGGTATGGCTACACCTTC

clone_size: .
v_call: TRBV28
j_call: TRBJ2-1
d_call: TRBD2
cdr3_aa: CASSSVAGGPRNEQFF
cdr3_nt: TGTGCCAGCAGTTCTGTAGCGGGAGGGCCTCGCAATGAGCAGTTCTTC

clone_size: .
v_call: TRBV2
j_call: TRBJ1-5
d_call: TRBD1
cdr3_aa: CASSGGQGYGSNQPQHF
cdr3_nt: TGTGCCAGCAGTGGCGGACAGGGGTATGGTAGCAATCAGCCCCAGCATTTT

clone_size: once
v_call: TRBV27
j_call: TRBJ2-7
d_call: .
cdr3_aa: CASYSGQDSYEQYF
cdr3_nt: TGTGCCAGCTACAGCGGCCAGGATAGCTACGAGCAGTACTTC